This T cell receptor beta chain came from a study of human T cells and chemical hapten exposure. Study details: A roughly 2 cm by roughly 2 cm inner upper arm patch received 2% DPC for sensitization.

This clonotype was detected a few times. Described time point: pre-sensitization, week 0. As to treatment: therapeutic diphenylcyclopropenone sensitization with weekly scalp DPC. V dropped 4 bases and J dropped 2 bases, with 16 bases sitting between them. Germline values: CDR1 SGHRS, CDR2 YFSETQ. There are 15 residues in the CDR3. Attachment of unique molecular identifiers to individual cDNA molecules was performed in the library. In TCRdb, the RACE reads were re-called with MiXCR into one record per CDR3 protein. The repertoire holds 62,000 or so distinct CDR3 sequences, with about 10% as singletons. This TCR was recovered from a woman aged 45-65 years with alopecia areata. Some clones in this sample may be carry-over from other donors' samples. V gene TRBV5-1 combines with J gene TRBJ2-7; D assignment may be TRBD1 or TRBD2 (5 bases each). The material sequenced was whole blood, taken in connection with sensitization to the hapten diphenylcyclopropenone (DPC). This CDR3 reads CASSPSGPPTYEQYF. CDR3 in DNA: TGCGCCAGCAGCCCTTCGGGACCGCCAACCTACGAGCAGTACTTC.